This TCR beta chain was identified during a study of blood T cell repertoires in COVID-19. Overall study context: Sources were T cells, B-cell-depleted T cells, or PBMCs; the material itself was cDNA or gDNA.

Source study methods: It was from reference gene primer amplification that nucleated cell counts were estimated. Assay: immunoSEQ multiplex PCR; the TCRdb copy retains only in-frame clones and omits some. The DNA was the basis for D and trimming; V, J and clone size are from that table. The data contain about 160,000 clones, 85% to 90% of them singletons. This clonotype was obtained from a woman between 70 and 85 years old with COVID-19, enrolled during active disease. Source material: peripheral blood.

CDR3 loop: CAWTDRNTEAFF. CDR3 coding DNA: TGTGCCTGGACGGACAGGAACACTGAAGCTTTCTTT. The chain has TRBV30 and TRBJ1-1; weak D call: TRBD1 (6 bases). Per the germline V gene, CDR1 is GTSNPN and CDR2 is SVGIG (reference sequence). The V and J ends lost 4 bases and 1 base respectively, with 7 bases between them. The CDR3 is made up of 12 amino acids.